Here is one T cell receptor (beta chain) with its context. No antigen is known for it. The junction and the germline gene differ at one end; a read error may be behind it. This sample is part of a study of T cell repertoires in cytomegalovirus infection. The CDR3 covers 12 residues. Study-level points and caveats: Carriers of CMV and the relevant HLA type were discriminated by public TCR beta frequency. The ex vivo response was dominated by HLA-C-restricted CMV-specific TCR beta clonotypes.

Each CDR3 protein is one row after TCRdb ran MiXCR on the reads. Here the sample spans around 900,000 distinct CDR3 sequences, around 29% being singletons. The receptor was derived from a human donor in good health (CMV status not recorded). Some clones in this sample may be carry-over from other donors' samples. This specimen was cultured CD8+ T cells from PBMCs, taken from culture after CMV antigen stimulation. The rearrangement joins TRBV6-7 to TRBJ2-3; D gene unclear. TRBV6-7 is labeled an ORF, and its function is uncertain. CDR3 coding DNA: TGTGTCAGCAACCGGGGCACAGATACGCAGTATTTT. Protein product: CVSNRGTDTQYF.